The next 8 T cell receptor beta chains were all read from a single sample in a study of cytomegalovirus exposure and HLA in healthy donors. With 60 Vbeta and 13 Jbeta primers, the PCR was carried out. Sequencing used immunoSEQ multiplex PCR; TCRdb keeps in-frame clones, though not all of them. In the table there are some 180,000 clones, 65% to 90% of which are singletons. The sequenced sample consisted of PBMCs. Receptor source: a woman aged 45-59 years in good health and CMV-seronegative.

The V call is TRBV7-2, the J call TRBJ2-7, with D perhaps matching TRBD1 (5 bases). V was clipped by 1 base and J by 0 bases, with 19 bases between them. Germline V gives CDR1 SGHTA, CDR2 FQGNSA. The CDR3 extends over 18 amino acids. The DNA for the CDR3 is TGTGCCAGCAGCTTAGAAAGGGGCAGCCAAGGATTCTCCTACGAGCAGTACTTC. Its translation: CASSLERGSQGFSYEQYF.

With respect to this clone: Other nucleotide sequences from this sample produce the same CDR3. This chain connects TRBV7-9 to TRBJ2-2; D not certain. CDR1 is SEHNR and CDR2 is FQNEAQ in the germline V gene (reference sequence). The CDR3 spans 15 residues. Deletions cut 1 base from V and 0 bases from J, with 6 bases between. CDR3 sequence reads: CASSLGLPNTGELFF. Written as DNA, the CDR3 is TGTGCCAGCAGCTTAGGACTCCCGAACACCGGGGAGCTGTTTTTT.

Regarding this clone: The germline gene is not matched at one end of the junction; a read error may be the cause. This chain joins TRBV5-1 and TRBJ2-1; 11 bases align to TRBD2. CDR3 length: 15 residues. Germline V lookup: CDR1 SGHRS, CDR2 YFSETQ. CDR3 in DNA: TGCGCCAGCCGCTTACTAGCGGGAGATTACAATGAGCAGTTCTTC. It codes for CASRLLAGDYNEQFF.

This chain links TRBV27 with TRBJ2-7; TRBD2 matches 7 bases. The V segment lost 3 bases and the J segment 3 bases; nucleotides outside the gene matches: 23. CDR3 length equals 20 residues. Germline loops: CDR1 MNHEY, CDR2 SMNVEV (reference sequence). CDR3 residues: CASSFSGPSRDGGRGYEQYF. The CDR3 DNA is TGTGCCAGCAGTTTTTCCGGACCGAGCCGGGATGGCGGGAGAGGCTACGAGCAGTACTTC.

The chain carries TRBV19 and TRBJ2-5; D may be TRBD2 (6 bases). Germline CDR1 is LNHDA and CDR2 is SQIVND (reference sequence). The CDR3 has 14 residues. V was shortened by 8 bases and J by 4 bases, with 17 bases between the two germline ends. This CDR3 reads CASRAQISGETQYF. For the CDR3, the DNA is TGTGCCAGTCGAGCCCAAATTAGCGGAGAGACCCAGTACTTC.

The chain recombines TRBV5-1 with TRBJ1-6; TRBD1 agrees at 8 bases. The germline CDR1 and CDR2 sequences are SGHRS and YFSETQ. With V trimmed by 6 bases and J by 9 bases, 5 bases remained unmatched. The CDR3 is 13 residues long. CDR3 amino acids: CASTQGATSPLHF. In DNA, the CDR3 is TGCGCCAGCACGCAGGGGGCTACTTCACCCCTCCACTTT.

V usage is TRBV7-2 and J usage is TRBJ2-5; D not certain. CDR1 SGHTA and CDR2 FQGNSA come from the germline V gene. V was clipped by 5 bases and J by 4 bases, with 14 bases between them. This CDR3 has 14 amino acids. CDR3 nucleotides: TGTGCCAGCAGCGGTAGCCGGATGGGAGAGACCCAGTACTTC. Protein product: CASSGSRMGETQYF.

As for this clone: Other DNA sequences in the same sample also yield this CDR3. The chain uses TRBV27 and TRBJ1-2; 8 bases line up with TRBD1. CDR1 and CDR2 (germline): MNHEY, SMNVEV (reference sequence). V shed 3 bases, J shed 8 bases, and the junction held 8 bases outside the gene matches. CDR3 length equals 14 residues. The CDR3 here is CASSFGQGARGYTF. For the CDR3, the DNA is TGTGCCAGCAGTTTTGGACAGGGTGCCCGGGGCTACACCTTC.